A single sample is the source of the 8 T cell receptor beta chains below, sequenced in a study of blood T cells in healthy people across ages. The use of a sample-barcoded 5' primer and a J-beta primer mix characterized a second PCR of about 6 to 12 cycles. A single record per CDR3 protein comes from TCRdb applying MiXCR to the 5' RACE reads. The sample has fewer than 2 million distinct CDR3 sequences, around 42% seen once. Material: blood. These receptors were taken from a human donor in good health.

The chain combines TRBV12-3 or TRBV12-4 with TRBJ2-4; D possibly corresponds to TRBD1 (5 bases). The closer fit of TRBJ2-7 to the DNA end suggests the J call may be wrong. CDR3 size: 13 residues. Here the CDR3 reads CASRRTRFHEQYF. The CDR3 DNA follows: TGTGCCAGCAGACGGACAAGGTTCCACGAGCAGTACTTC.

This clonotype was found a few times. The rearrangement links TRBV12-3 or TRBV12-4 to TRBJ1-2, with TRBD1 matching over 11 bases. Unmatched junction bases numbered 12, after V lost 4 bases and J lost 8 bases. This CDR3 has 16 amino acids. CDR3 region: CASSSAMGQGVGGYTF. CDR3 nucleotides: TGTGCCAGCAGTTCGGCAATGGGACAGGGGGTGGGAGGCTACACCTTC.

This clonotype was found a few times. This chain connects TRBV5-1 to TRBJ1-4; 7 bases align to TRBD1. Germline CDR1 is SGHRS and CDR2 is YFSETQ. V was clipped by 1 base and J by 8 bases; unmatched bases: 8. The CDR3 is 15 amino acids. CDR3 protein: CASSLRTGDREKLFF. DNA of the CDR3: TGCGCCAGCAGCTTGAGAACAGGGGATAGAGAAAAACTGTTTTTT.

The chain has TRBV3-1 and TRBJ2-5; D possibly corresponds to TRBD2 (6 bases). This CDR3 region has 16 residues. V was cut by 0 bases and J by 5 bases, with 16 bases left in between. Germline-derived CDR1 and CDR2 are LGHDT and YNNKEL (reference sequence). CDR3 bases: TGTGCCAGCAGCCAAGATAGGGGACTCCCTGGGGAGACCCAGTACTTC. Translation: CASSQDRGLPGETQYF.

In its sample, this clonotype was seen many times. The chain recombines TRBV29-1 with TRBJ2-3; TRBD2 matches 8 bases. The germline CDR1 and CDR2 sequences are SQVTM and ANQGSEA. This CDR3 has 11 amino acids. The V and J ends lost 2 bases and 11 bases, in that order; junction bases with no gene match: 3. The CDR3 sequence is CSVEPGLVQYF. CDR3 sequence (DNA): TGCAGCGTTGAACCGGGACTAGTGCAGTATTTT.

This clonotype was counted only a few times. The CDR3 region has the DNA TGCGCCAGCAGCCAAGTGAAGCTTAGCAATCAGCCCCAGCATTTT. Amino acids: CASSQVKLSNQPQHF. The chain recombines TRBV4-1 with TRBJ1-5; D remains ambiguous. This CDR3 is 15 amino acids long. In germline, CDR1 is MGHRA, CDR2 YSYEKL. Between the trimmed V and J ends, which lost 1 base and 0 bases, there was a span of 7 bases.

This clonotype was counted between two and nine times. The V and J genes are TRBV20-1 and TRBJ1-4; D perhaps matches TRBD1 (6 bases). The CDR3 is 12 amino acids. Germline CDR1 and CDR2: DFQATT and SNEGSKA (reference sequence). Between the trimmed V and J ends, which lost 4 bases and 8 bases, there was a span of 11 bases. CDR3 nucleotide sequence: TGCAGTGCTACCTTTGACAGGGAAAAACTGTTTTTT. Residues: CSATFDREKLFF.

This clonotype was recorded a few times. J is TRBJ1-5 and V is TRBV28; D is unresolved. V was trimmed by 5 bases and J by 4 bases, leaving 9 bases between them. This CDR3 contains 13 residues. CDR1 MDHEN and CDR2 SYDVKM come from the germline V gene. Here the CDR3 reads CASSPVVNQPQHF. The CDR3 DNA reads TGTGCCAGCAGTCCCGTCGTTAATCAGCCCCAGCATTTT. The entire variable domain, with the rest obtained from reference TRBV28 and TRBJ1-5, is as follows: DVKVTQSSRYLVKRTGEKVFLECVQDMDHENMFWYRQDPGLGLRLIYFSYDVKMKEKGDIPEGYSVSREKKERFSLILESASTNQTSMYLCASSPVVNQPQHFGDGTRLSIL.